This is a list of T cell receptor beta chains from one sample in a study of breast tumors, draining lymph nodes, adjacent tissues. Using its own MiXCR run on the multiplex PCR reads, TCRdb lists one record per CDR3 protein. In the table there are about 180,000 distinct CDR3 sequences, roughly 30% of which are singletons. The sample consisted of axillary lymph node tissue. The receptors come from a female donor with breast cancer. Some clones in this sample may be carry-over from other donors' samples. CDR3s include the opening cysteine and the closing phenylalanine or tryptophan. The order of the fields is clone size, D gene, J gene, V gene, CDR3 length, CDR3 protein, CDR3 DNA. A D gene is named only where the DNA matches it firmly. Clone size is given for some rows only: seen once, a few or many times, or a class if the clone is expanded.

clone_size: NA
d_call: TRBD1
j_call: TRBJ1-2
v_call: TRBV11-3
cdr3_length: 16
cdr3_aa: CASRRGGRASNYGYTF
cdr3_nt: TGTGCCAGCCGCAGGGGGGGGCGGGCGAGTAACTATGGCTACACCTTC

clone_size: many
d_call: NA
j_call: TRBJ2-1
v_call: TRBV20-1
cdr3_length: 15
cdr3_aa: CSAVNPTFSYNEQFF
cdr3_nt: TGCAGTGCGGTCAACCCGACGTTCTCCTACAATGAGCAGTTCTTC

clone_size: NA
d_call: NA
j_call: TRBJ2-5
v_call: TRBV28
cdr3_length: 12
cdr3_aa: CATHGSQETQYF
cdr3_nt: TGTGCCACCCATGGCAGTCAAGAGACCCAGTACTTC

clone_size: NA
d_call: NA
j_call: TRBJ1-4
v_call: TRBV7-3
cdr3_length: 16
cdr3_aa: CASSLGARLAGEKLFF
cdr3_nt: TGTGCCAGCAGCTTAGGCGCTCGGCTAGCGGGGGAAAAACTGTTTTTT

clone_size: NA
d_call: TRBD1
j_call: TRBJ1-2
v_call: TRBV24-1
cdr3_length: 16
cdr3_aa: CATSFSGTGGNYGYTF
cdr3_nt: TGTGCCACCAGTTTTTCCGGGACAGGAGGGAACTATGGCTACACCTTC

clone_size: many
d_call: TRBD1
j_call: TRBJ2-7
v_call: TRBV4-1
cdr3_length: 16
cdr3_aa: CASSQDRRTGTGEQYF
cdr3_nt: TGCGCCAGCAGCCAAGATAGAAGGACAGGGACGGGCGAGCAGTACTTC

clone_size: many
d_call: TRBD2
j_call: TRBJ2-5
v_call: TRBV7-8
cdr3_length: 15
cdr3_aa: CASSPTTSGEETQYF
cdr3_nt: TGTGCCAGCAGTCCCACGACTAGCGGGGAGGAGACCCAGTACTTC

clone_size: many
d_call: NA
j_call: TRBJ2-7
v_call: TRBV19
cdr3_length: 14
cdr3_aa: CASSTTGLSYEQYF
cdr3_nt: TGTGCCAGTAGTACTACCGGGCTATCCTACGAGCAGTACTTC

clone_size: NA
d_call: NA
j_call: TRBJ1-2
v_call: TRBV29-1
cdr3_length: 14
cdr3_aa: CSSPRRDTSGGYTF
cdr3_nt: TGCAGCTCACCTCGTCGGGACACATCGGGGGGCTACACCTTC

clone_size: NA
d_call: NA
j_call: TRBJ1-6
v_call: TRBV5-5
cdr3_length: 10
cdr3_aa: CASSRPPLHF
cdr3_nt: TGTGCCAGCAGCCGGCCACCCCTCCACTTT

clone_size: many
d_call: NA
j_call: TRBJ2-6
v_call: TRBV25-1
cdr3_length: 18
cdr3_aa: CASSAAGHRGSGANVLTF
cdr3_nt: TGTGCCAGCAGTGCTGCGGGTCACCGGGGCTCTGGGGCCAACGTCCTGACTTTC